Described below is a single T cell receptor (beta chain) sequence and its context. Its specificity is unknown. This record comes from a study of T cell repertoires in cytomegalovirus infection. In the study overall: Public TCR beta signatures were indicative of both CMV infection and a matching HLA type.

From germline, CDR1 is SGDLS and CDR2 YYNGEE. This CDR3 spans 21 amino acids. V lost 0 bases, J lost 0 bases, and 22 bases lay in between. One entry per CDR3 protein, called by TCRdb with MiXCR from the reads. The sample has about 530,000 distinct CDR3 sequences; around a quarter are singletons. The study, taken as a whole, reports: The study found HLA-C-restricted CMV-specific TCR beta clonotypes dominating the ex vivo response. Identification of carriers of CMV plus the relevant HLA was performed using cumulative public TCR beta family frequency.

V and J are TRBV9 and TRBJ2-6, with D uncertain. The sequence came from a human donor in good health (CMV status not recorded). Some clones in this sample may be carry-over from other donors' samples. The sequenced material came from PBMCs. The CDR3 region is CASSVGLQRTVLGSGANVLTF. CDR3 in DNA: TGTGCCAGCAGCGTAGGGCTACAAAGGACGGTCTTGGGCTCTGGGGCCAACGTCCTGACTTTC. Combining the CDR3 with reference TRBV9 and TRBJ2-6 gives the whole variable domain DSGVTQTPKHLITATGQRVTLRCSPRSGDLSVYWYQQSLDQGLQFLIQYYNGEERAKGNILERFSAQQFPDLHSELNLSSLELGDSALYFCASSVGLQRTVLGSGANVLTFGAGSRLTVL.